This T cell receptor (beta chain) was retrieved from a study of cytomegalovirus exposure and HLA in healthy donors. The V gene's germline CDR1 is KGHSH and CDR2 LQKENI. Trimming pared 6 bases from V and 2 bases from J, leaving 8 bases between. CDR3 length equals 12 residues. Regarding this clone: Its antigen is undetermined.

Notes on the study in general: The study dropped some indistinguishable V segments, TRBV6-2 and TRBV6-3 among them.

In the PCR, 60 Vbeta and 13 Jbeta primers were used. As handled by the study authors: A later analysis counted about 80 million unique TCR beta chains, about 10 million shared. Data came from immunoSEQ multiplex PCR; TCRdb stores just in-frame clones and leaves some out. V, J and clone size reflect that table, while D and trimming were determined from the DNA. The table has around 99,000 clones, about 60% seen once; the top ten hold under 8%. The sample consisted of PBMCs. The rearrangement links TRBV18 to TRBJ2-7; unclear D gene. The sequence was obtained from a woman between 25 and 40 years old in good health and CMV-seronegative. The CDR3 nucleotides are TGTGCCAGCTCCACCACGGCCTACGAGCAGTACTTC. Translated, it gives CASSTTAYEQYF.